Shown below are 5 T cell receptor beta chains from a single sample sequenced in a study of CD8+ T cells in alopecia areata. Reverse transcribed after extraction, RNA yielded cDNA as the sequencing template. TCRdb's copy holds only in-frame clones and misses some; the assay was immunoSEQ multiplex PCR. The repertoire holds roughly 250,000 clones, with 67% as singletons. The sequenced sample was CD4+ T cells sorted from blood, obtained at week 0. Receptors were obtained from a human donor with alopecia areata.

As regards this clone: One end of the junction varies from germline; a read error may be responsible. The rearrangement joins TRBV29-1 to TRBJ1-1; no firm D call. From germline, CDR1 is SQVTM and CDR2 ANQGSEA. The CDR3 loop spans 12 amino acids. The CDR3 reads CSVEGRNTEAFF. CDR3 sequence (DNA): TGCAGCGTGGAAGGCCGGAACACTGAAGCTTTCTTT.

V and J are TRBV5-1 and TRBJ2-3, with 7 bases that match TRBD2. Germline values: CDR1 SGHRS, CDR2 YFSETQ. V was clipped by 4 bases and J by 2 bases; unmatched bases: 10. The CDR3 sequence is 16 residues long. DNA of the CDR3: TGCGCCAGCAGCCGAGCGGGGATCTCCCCCACAGATACGCAGTATTTT. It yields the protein CASSRAGISPTDTQYF.

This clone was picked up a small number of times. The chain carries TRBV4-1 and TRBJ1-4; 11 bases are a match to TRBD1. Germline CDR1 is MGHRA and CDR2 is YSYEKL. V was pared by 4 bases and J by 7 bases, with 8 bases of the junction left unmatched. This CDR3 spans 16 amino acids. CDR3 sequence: CASSPLLDRGREKLFF. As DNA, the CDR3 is TGCGCCAGCAGCCCGTTATTGGACAGGGGGCGTGAAAAACTGTTTTTT.

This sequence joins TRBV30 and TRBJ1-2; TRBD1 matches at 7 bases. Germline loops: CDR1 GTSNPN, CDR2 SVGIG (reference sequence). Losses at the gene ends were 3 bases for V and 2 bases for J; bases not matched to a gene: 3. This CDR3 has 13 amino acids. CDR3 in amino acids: CAWSPTGNYGYTF. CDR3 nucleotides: TGTGCCTGGAGCCCGACAGGGAACTATGGCTACACCTTC. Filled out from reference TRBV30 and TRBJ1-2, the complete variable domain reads SQTIHQWPATLVQPVGSPLSLECTVEGTSNPNLYWYRQAAGRGLQLLFYSVGIGQISSEVPQNLSASRPQDRQFILSSKKLLLSDSGFYLCAWSPTGNYGYTFGSGTRLTVV.

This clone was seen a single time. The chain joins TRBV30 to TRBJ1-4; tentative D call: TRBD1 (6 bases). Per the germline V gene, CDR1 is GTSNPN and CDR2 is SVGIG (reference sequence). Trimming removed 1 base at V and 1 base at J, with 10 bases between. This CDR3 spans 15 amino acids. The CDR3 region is CAWSGGPRTNEKLFF. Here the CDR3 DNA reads TGTGCCTGGAGTGGGGGGCCACGAACTAATGAAAAACTGTTTTTT.